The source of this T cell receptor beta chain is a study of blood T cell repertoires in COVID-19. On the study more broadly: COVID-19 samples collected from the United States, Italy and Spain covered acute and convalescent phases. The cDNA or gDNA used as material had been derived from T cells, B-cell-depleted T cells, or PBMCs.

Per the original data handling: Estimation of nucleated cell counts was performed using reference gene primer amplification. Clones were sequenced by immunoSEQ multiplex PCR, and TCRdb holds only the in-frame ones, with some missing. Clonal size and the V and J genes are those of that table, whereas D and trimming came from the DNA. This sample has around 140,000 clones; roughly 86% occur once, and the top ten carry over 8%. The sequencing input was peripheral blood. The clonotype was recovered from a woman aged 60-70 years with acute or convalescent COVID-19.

CDR3 loop: CASSPSPGGVTEAFF. The DNA for the CDR3 is TGCGCCAGCAGCCCGAGCCCGGGGGGGGTCACTGAAGCTTTCTTT. The chain recombines TRBV4-1 with TRBJ1-1, with a tentative D call TRBD1 (5 bases). This CDR3 region has 15 residues. CDR1 is MGHRA, CDR2 YSYEKL, per germline. V was clipped by 4 bases and J by 4 bases, with 16 bases between them.